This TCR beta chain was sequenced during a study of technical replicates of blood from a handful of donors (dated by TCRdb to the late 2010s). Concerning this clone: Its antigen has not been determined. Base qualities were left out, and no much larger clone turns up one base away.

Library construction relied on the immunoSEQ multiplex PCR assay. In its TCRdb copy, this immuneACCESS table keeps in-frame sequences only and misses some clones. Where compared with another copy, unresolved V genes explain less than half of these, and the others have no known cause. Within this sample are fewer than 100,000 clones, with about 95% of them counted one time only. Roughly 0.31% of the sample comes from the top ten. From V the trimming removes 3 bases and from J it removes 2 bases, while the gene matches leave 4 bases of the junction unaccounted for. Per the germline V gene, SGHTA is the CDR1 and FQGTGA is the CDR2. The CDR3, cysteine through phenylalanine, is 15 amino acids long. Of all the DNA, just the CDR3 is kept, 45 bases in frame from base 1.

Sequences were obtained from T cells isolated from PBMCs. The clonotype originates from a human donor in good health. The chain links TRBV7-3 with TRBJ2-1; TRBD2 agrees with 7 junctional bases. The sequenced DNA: TGTGCCAGCAGCTTTATGGCGGGGGCCTACAATGAGCAGTTCTTC. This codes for CASSFMAGAYNEQFF.